This record covers a single T cell receptor beta chain. Antigen specificity is unknown. This entry comes from a study of breast tumors, draining lymph nodes, adjacent tissues. Notes on the study in general: The lymph node origin of tumor T cells was framed as consistent with a hypothesis, not demonstrated.

V shed 5 bases and J shed 5 bases, with 10 bases lying between them. The V gene's germline CDR1 is DFQATT and CDR2 SNEGSKA (reference sequence). The CDR3 is 11 residues long. TCRdb analysed the multiplex PCR reads with MiXCR anew, one entry per CDR3 protein. The sample lists more than 50,000 distinct CDR3 sequences, roughly 59% occurring once. The rearrangement uses TRBV20-1 and TRBJ2-7; D is perhaps TRBD1 (5 bases). What was sequenced was breast tumor tissue. This receptor was identified in a female donor with breast cancer. Some clones in this sample may be carry-over from other donors' samples. CDR3 amino acids: CSAPSGNEQYF. The CDR3, as DNA: TGCAGTGCTCCGTCAGGGAACGAGCAGTACTTC.